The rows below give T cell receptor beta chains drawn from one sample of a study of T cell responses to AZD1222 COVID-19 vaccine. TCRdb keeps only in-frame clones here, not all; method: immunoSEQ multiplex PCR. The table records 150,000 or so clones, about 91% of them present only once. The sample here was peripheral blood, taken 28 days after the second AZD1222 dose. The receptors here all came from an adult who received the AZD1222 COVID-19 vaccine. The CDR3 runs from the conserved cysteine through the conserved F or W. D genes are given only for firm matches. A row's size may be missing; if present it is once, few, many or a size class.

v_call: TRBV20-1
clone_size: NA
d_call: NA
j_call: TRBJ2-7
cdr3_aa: CSALQGDEQYF
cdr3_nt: TGCAGTGCGCTACAGGGCGACGAGCAGTACTTC

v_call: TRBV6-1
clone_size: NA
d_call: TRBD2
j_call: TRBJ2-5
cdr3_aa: CASSEVLAGGGETQYF
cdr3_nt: TGTGCCAGCAGTGAAGTGTTAGCGGGGGGCGGAGAGACCCAGTACTTC

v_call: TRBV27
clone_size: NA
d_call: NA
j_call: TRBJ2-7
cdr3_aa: CASSFTQGRWEQYF
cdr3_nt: TGTGCCAGCAGTTTTACACAGGGTCGTTGGGAGCAGTACTTC

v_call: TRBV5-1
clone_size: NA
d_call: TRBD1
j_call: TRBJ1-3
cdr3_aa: CASSLTGPSSGNTIYF
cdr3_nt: TGCGCCAGCAGCCTGACAGGGCCTTCCTCTGGAAACACCATATATTTT

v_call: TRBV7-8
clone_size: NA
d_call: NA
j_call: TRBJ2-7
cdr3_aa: CASSLEGRAYEQYF
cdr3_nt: TGTGCCAGCAGCTTAGAAGGCAGAGCCTACGAGCAGTACTTC

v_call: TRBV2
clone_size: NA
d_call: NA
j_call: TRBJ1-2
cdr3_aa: CASTKEPTPNYGYTF
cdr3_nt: TGTGCCAGCACAAAGGAACCGACACCCAACTATGGCTACACCTTC

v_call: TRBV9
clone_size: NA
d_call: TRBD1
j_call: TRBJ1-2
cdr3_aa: CASSVATGGRGRHGSDYGYTF
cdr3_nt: TGTGCCAGCAGCGTAGCTACAGGGGGTCGGGGCAGGCACGGCTCAGACTATGGCTACACCTTC

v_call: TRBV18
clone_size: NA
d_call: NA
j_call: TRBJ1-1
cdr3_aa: CASSPREGLMNTEAFF
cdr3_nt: TGTGCCAGCTCACCAAGGGAGGGACTCATGAACACTGAAGCTTTCTTT

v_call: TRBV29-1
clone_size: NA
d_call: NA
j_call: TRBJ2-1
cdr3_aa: CSVRQGMYNEQFF
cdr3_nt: TGCAGCGTGAGGCAGGGGATGTACAATGAGCAGTTCTTC

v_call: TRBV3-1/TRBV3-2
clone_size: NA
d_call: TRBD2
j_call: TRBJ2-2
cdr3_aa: CASSQDLLAVRGELFF
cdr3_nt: TGTGCCAGCAGCCAAGATCTACTAGCGGTGAGAGGGGAGCTGTTTTTT

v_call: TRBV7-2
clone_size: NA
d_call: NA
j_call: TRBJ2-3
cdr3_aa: CASSLGGTDTQYF
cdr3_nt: TGTGCCAGCAGCTTGGGCGGCACAGATACGCAGTATTTT

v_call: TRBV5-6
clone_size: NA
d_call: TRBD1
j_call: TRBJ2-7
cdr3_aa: CASSSWTGGFTRYYEQYF
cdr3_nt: TGTGCCAGCAGCTCTTGGACAGGGGGCTTCACGCGGTACTACGAGCAGTACTTC

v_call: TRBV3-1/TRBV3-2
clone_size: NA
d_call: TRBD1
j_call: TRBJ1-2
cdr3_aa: CASSQIPRGEGYTF
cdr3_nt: TGTGCCAGCAGCCAAATTCCCAGGGGGGAGGGCTACACCTTC

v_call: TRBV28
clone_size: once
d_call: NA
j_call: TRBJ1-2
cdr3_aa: CASSSRSYGYTF
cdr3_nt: TGTGCCAGCAGTTCCAGGAGCTATGGCTACACCTTC

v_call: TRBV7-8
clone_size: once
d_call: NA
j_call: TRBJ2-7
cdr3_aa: CASSPSYEQYF
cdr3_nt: TGTGCCAGCAGCCCCTCCTACGAGCAGTACTTC

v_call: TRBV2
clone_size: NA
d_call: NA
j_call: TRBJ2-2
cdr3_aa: CASRVGPDTGELFF
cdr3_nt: TGTGCCAGCAGGGTCGGGCCCGACACCGGGGAGCTGTTTTTT

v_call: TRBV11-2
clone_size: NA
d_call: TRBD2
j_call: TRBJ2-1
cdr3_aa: CASSRYGVFSGESYNEQFF
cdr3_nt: TGTGCCAGCAGCCGTTATGGCGTTTTTAGCGGGGAATCCTACAATGAGCAGTTCTTC

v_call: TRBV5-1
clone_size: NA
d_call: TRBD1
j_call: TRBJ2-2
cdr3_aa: CASSFPRDRVIGELFF
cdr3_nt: TGCGCCAGCAGCTTTCCCCGGGACAGGGTAATCGGGGAGCTGTTTTTT

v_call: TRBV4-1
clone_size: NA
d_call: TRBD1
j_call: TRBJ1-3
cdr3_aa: CASSQGDRAFSGNTIYF
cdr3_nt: TGCGCCAGCAGCCAAGGGGACAGAGCCTTCTCTGGAAACACCATATATTTT

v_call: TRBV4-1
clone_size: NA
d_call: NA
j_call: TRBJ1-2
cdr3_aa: CASSQGEGYGYTF
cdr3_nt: TGCGCCAGCAGCCAGGGCGAAGGGTATGGCTACACCTTC

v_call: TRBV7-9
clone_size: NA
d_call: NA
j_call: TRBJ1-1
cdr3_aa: CASSLAAGDTEAFF
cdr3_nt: TGTGCCAGCAGCTTAGCGGCAGGGGACACTGAAGCTTTCTTT

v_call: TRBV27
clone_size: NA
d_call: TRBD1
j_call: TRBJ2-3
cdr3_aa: CASVQGDRDTQYF
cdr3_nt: TGTGCCAGCGTACAGGGGGATAGGGATACGCAGTATTTT

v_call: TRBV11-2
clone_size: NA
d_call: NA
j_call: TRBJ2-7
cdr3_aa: CASSLGRQAYEQYF
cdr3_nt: TGTGCCAGCAGCTTAGGACGACAAGCCTACGAGCAGTACTTC

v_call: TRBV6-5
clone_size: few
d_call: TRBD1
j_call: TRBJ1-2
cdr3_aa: CASRGQGASDYGYTF
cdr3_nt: TGTGCCAGCAGGGGACAGGGGGCGTCAGACTATGGCTACACCTTC

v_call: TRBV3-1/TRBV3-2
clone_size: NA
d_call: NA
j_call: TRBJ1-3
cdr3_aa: CASSQETQRVISGNTIYF
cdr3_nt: TGTGCCAGCAGCCAAGAAACCCAAAGGGTCATCTCTGGAAACACCATATATTTT

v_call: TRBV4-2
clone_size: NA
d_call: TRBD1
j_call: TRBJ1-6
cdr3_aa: CASSQEGGSNSPLHF
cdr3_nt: TGTGCCAGCAGCCAAGAAGGGGGCAGTAATTCACCCCTCCACTTT

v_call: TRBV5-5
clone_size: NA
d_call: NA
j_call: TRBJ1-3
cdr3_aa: CASSLDNLGGNTIYF
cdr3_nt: TGTGCCAGCAGCTTGGACAACCTCGGCGGAAACACCATATATTTT

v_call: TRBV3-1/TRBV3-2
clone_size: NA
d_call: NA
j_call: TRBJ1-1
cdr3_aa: CASSQDLGDTEAFF
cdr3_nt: TGTGCCAGCAGCCAAGATTTGGGGGACACTGAAGCTTTCTTT

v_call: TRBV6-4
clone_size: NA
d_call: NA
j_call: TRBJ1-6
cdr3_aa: CASSQYGPGKSSYNSPLHF
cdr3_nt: TGTGCCAGCAGTCAGTACGGACCCGGTAAAAGCTCCTATAATTCACCCCTCCACTTT

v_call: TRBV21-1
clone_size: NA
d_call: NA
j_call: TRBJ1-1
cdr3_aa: CASSKRQQGKNTEAFF
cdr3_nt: TGTGCCAGCAGCAAACGTCAACAGGGGAAGAACACTGAAGCTTTCTTT

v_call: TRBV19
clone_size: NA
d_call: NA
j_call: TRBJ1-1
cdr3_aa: CASRPWGITEAFF
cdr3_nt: TGTGCCAGTAGGCCATGGGGTATAACTGAAGCTTTCTTT

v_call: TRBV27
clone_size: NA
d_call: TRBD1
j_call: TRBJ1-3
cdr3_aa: CASRRRGPGNTIYF
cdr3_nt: TGTGCCAGCAGGCGCAGGGGGCCCGGAAACACCATATATTTT

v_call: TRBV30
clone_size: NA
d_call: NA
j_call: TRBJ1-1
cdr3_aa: CAWGQAEAFF
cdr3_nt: TGTGCCTGGGGCCAAGCCGAAGCTTTCTTT

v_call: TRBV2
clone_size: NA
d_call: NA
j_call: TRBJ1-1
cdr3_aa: CASTDGGYDRSEAFF
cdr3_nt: TGTGCCAGCACGGACGGGGGGTACGATCGCTCTGAAGCTTTCTTT